Presented here are 5 T cell receptor beta chains from one specimen sequenced in a study of Graves' ophthalmopathy and Graves' hyperthyroidism. RNA transcripts were the source from which TCR beta CDR3 regions were amplified. HTBI-primed first-round RT-PCR preceded second-round multiplex PCR. TCRdb recomputed calls from the multiplex PCR reads with MiXCR, one row per CDR3 protein. The sample lists roughly 350,000 distinct CDR3 sequences, roughly a sixth occurring once. The sequenced sample consisted of peripheral blood. The receptors come from an adult woman with stable Graves' hyperthyroidism.

This clonotype was recorded many times. This rearrangement joins TRBV6-2 or TRBV6-3 to TRBJ1-2; 10 bases align to TRBD1. The germline gives CDR1 MNHEY, CDR2 SVGEGT. The CDR3 has 16 amino acids. The J segment lost 4 bases and the V segment lost 5 bases, leaving 10 bases of the junction unmatched. The CDR3: CASSTGQGIFSYGYTF. The CDR3 DNA sequence: TGTGCCAGCAGTACGGGACAGGGGATTTTTTCCTATGGCTACACCTTC.

This clonotype was detected a few times. The rearrangement uses TRBV18 and TRBJ1-5, with a tentative D call TRBD1 (5 bases). Per germline, CDR1 KGHSH and CDR2 LQKENI. CDR3 length: 14 residues. The germline V and J ends were trimmed by 3 bases and 4 bases, with 10 bases remaining between them. The DNA for the CDR3 is TGTGCCAGCTCACCTCGACAGATGAATCAGCCCCAGCATTTT. This sequence encodes CASSPRQMNQPQHF.

This clonotype was observed at least ten times. This chain joins TRBV29-1 and TRBJ1-1, with no clear D. This CDR3 is built from 10 residues. The V and J ends lost 4 bases and 1 base respectively, with 1 base between them. Germline lookup yields CDR1 SQVTM and CDR2 ANQGSEA. The CDR3 DNA reads TGCAGCGTTGCGAACACTGAAGCTTTCTTT. This gives the protein CSVANTEAFF.

This clonotype was recorded at least ten times. One end of the junction varies from germline; a read error may be responsible. The chain employs TRBV28 and TRBJ2-1; TRBD2 matches 7 bases. Germline V CDR1 and CDR2: MDHEN, SYDVKM. The CDR3 length is 16 residues. The CDR3 bases are TGTGCCAGCAGACGAGAGCGGGGAAGCTCCTACAATGAGAAGTTCTTC. Translating gives CASRRERGSSYNEKFF. The full variable domain, in which reference TRBV28 and TRBJ2-1 provide the parts outside the CDR3, is DVKVTQSSRYLVKRTGEKVFLECVQDMDHENMFWYRQDPGLGLRLIYFSYDVKMKEKGDIPEGYSVSREKKERFSLILESASTNQTSMYLCASRRERGSSYNEKFFGPGTRLTVL.

This clonotype came up once. J is TRBJ2-5 and V is TRBV28; possibly TRBD1 for D (5 bases). Germline V lookup: CDR1 MDHEN, CDR2 SYDVKM. The CDR3 is 14 amino acids. V was trimmed by 6 bases and J by 3 bases, leaving 14 bases between them. CDR3 amino acids: CASRETVQEETQYF. CDR3 bases: TGTGCCAGCAGAGAGACAGTACAAGAAGAGACCCAGTACTTC.